The T cell receptor delta chain under discussion was sequenced for a study of γδ T cells in repeated Plasmodium falciparum infection. In the study overall: Malian samples came from no-transmission periods or across acute febrile malaria episodes.

With CATT, TCRdb re-called clones from the multiplex PCR reads. Here the sample spans tens of thousands of delta-chain clones, about 1.5% being singletons. The V gene lost 2 bases and the J gene lost 10 bases, with 44 bases spanning the gap. Germline V gene data show CDR1 as TSWWSYY and CDR2 as QGS. This CDR3 spans 23 amino acids. This clone occurred many times. Gammadelta T cells were flow-sorted from PBMC into Vgamma9/Vdelta2+ and Vdelta2-negative populations for bulk analysis. This chain joins TRDV1 and TRDJ1; D is unclear. The sample consisted of gamma-delta T cells from blood. This clonotype was sampled from a pool of human donors (malaria-infected and uninfected, not separated). CDR3 residues: CALGENHSSWRWTSPLSAARLIF. The CDR3, as DNA: TGTGCTCTTGGGGAAAACCATAGCTCCTGGCGGTGGACGAGCCCTCTTTCGGCCGCACGACTCATCTTT.